This TCR beta chain came from a study of CXCR3-negative and CXCR3-positive naive CD8 T cells. Germline CDR1 and CDR2: GTSNPN and SVGIG (reference sequence). The CDR3 contains 12 residues. On this clonotype itself: What it binds is unknown.

Preparation of TRB cDNA libraries relied on 5' RACE carrying UMI labels. TCRdb processed the 5' RACE reads again and assigns one entry to each CDR3 protein, with no DNA. This sample's table reports approximately 100,000 distinct CDR3 sequences. Overall study results and limits: With respect to TRBV-TRBJ usage, naive CXCR3-negative and CXCR3-positive cells were similar; memory differed. Diversity proved comparably high across both naive subsets and much lower in memory CD8+ cells.

The sample comprised naive CXCR3- CD8+ T cells from blood. Described subset: CD45RO-CCR7+CD27+CD95- naive CD8+ T cells lacking CXCR3 (TNR3-). The chain has TRBV30 and TRBJ2-7. The TCR was taken from a human donor in good health. Some clones in this sample may be carry-over from other donors' samples. CDR3 region: CAWSVIDYEQYF.